What follows are 24 T cell receptor beta chains derived from one specimen sequenced in a study of T cell responses to AZD1222 COVID-19 vaccine. Clones were read by immunoSEQ multiplex PCR, and TCRdb kept only the in-frame ones, dropping some. The sample records fewer than 120,000 clones, roughly 92% being singletons. The material was peripheral blood, obtained 28 days after the second AZD1222 dose. Receptors were obtained from an adult who received the AZD1222 COVID-19 vaccine.

The chain uses TRBV6-5 and TRBJ1-6; a possible D gene is TRBD1 (6 bases). V was trimmed by 0 bases and J by 6 bases, leaving 9 bases between them. CDR3 length equals 15 residues. The germline V gene has CDR1 MNHEY and CDR2 SVGAGI. The CDR3 coding sequence is TGTGCCAGCAGTTACTCCGGGACATTTAATTCACCCCTCCACTTT. Protein sequence: CASSYSGTFNSPLHF.

CDR3 bases: TGTGCCAGTAGGGCGGGGATCGACACTGAAGCTTTCTTT. Translating gives CASRAGIDTEAFF. The gene calls are TRBV10-3 and TRBJ1-1, with no clear D. Per germline, CDR1 ENHRY and CDR2 SYGVKD. V lost 10 bases to trimming and J lost 3 bases, with 15 bases between them. The CDR3 covers 13 residues.

The chain uses TRBV5-1 and TRBJ1-1, with D maybe TRBD1 (5 bases). V lost 3 bases and J 5 bases, leaving 17 bases between the germline ends. CDR1 is SGHRS and CDR2 is YFSETQ in the germline V gene. The CDR3 consists of 15 residues. The CDR3 coding sequence is TGCGCCAGCAGCTCAGGTCGGGGGTACGGGACTGAAGCTTTCTTT. Translating gives CASSSGRGYGTEAFF. Filled out from reference TRBV5-1 and TRBJ1-1, the complete variable domain reads KAGVTQTPRYLIKTRGQQVTLSCSPISGHRSVSWYQQTPGQGLQFLFEYFSETQRNKGNFPGRFSGRQFSNSRSEMNVSTLELGDSALYLCASSSGRGYGTEAFFGQGTRLTVV.

The rearrangement uses TRBV5-1 and TRBJ1-2, with D possibly TRBD1 on 5 matching bases. Germline-derived CDR1 and CDR2 are SGHRS and YFSETQ. V was cut by 4 bases and J by 4 bases, with 14 bases left in between. This CDR3 comprises 14 residues. This CDR3 is CASSPGRGIYGYTF. CDR3 DNA sequence: TGCGCCAGCAGCCCGGGGAGGGGAATCTATGGCTACACCTTC.

The J gene is TRBJ2-5, the V gene TRBV2; TRBD2 matches 8 bases. Germline CDR1 is SNHLY and CDR2 is FYNNEI. The CDR3 spans 15 residues. Trimming at V came to 1 base and at J to 3 bases, leaving 4 bases not matched to a gene. The CDR3 region is CASSEVSGVEETQYF. CDR3 nucleotide sequence: TGTGCCAGCAGTGAAGTTAGCGGGGTCGAAGAGACCCAGTACTTC.

The rearrangement links TRBV6-5 to TRBJ2-7; weak D call: TRBD2 (5 bases). Deletions cut 8 bases from V and 1 base from J, with 15 bases between. Germline V gives CDR1 MNHEY, CDR2 SVGAGI. The CDR3 is 14 amino acids. CDR3 loop: CASQRVRGSYEQYF. DNA of the CDR3: TGTGCCAGCCAGAGGGTCCGGGGTTCCTACGAGCAGTACTTC.

The J gene is TRBJ2-2, the V gene TRBV6-5; D may be TRBD1 or TRBD2 (6 bases each). In germline, CDR1 is MNHEY, CDR2 SVGAGI. The CDR3 extends over 12 amino acids. The V and J ends lost 6 bases and 7 bases respectively, with 9 bases between them. The CDR3 reads CASRGGRGELFF. CDR3 DNA sequence: TGTGCCAGCAGGGGGGGCCGCGGGGAGCTGTTTTTT.

This clone showed up just once. V is TRBV3-1 (or the pseudogene TRBV3-2) and J is TRBJ1-2, with 7 positions matching TRBD1. Germline CDR1 reads LGHDT; CDR2 reads YNNKEL (reference sequence). J gave up 9 bases and V 7 bases, and 11 bases lay outside the gene matches. The CDR3 contains 13 residues. CDR3 region: CASTLQGSTSYTF. DNA of the CDR3: TGTGCCAGCACCCTACAGGGGAGTACGAGCTACACCTTC.

The V call is TRBV12-3 or TRBV12-4, the J call TRBJ1-1; D is undetermined. The CDR3 is 11 amino acids. V shed 7 bases and J shed 0 bases, with 3 bases lying between them. The CDR3 coding sequence is TGTGCCAGCACAATGAACACTGAAGCTTTCTTT. Residues: CASTMNTEAFF.

This sequence joins TRBV11-3 and TRBJ1-5; 7 nucleotides line up with TRBD1. Germline V gives CDR1 SGHNT, CDR2 YENEEA. V shed 5 bases and J 0 bases; nucleotides not matched to a gene: 13. This CDR3 is 18 amino acids long. The CDR3 loop reads CASSPPLQGCNSNQPQHF. DNA for the CDR3: TGTGCCAGCAGCCCTCCGTTACAGGGGTGTAATAGCAATCAGCCCCAGCATTTT.

The chain employs TRBV6-6 and TRBJ1-5; the D gene is possibly TRBD1 (6 bases). CDR3 length: 15 residues. CDR1 and CDR2 (germline): MNHNY, SVGAGI (reference sequence). V gave up 7 bases and J gave up 2 bases, with 15 bases separating them. As DNA, the CDR3 is TGTGCCAGCAATAACAGGGTGGGGGGCAATCAGCCCCAGCATTTT. Residues: CASNNRVGGNQPQHF.

The chain has TRBV18 and TRBJ2-1, with 10 bases lining up with TRBD2. J gave up 10 bases and V 0 bases, and 3 bases lay outside the gene matches. Germline loops: CDR1 KGHSH, CDR2 LQKENI. The CDR3 runs to 14 residues. The CDR3 region has the DNA TGTGCCAGCTCACCACCCGGACTAGCGGAGGAGCAGTTCTTC. This codes for CASSPPGLAEEQFF. Together with reference TRBV18 and TRBJ2-1, the CDR3 gives the full variable domain: NAGVMQNPRHLVRRRGQEARLRCSPMKGHSHVYWYRQLPEEGLKFMVYLQKENIIDESGMPKERFSAEFPKEGPSILRIQQVVRGDSAAYFCASSPPGLAEEQFFGPGTRLTVL.

V gene TRBV5-1 combines with J gene TRBJ2-4, with a possible D match to TRBD2 (5 bases). The V end was cut by 0 bases, the J end by 8 bases, with 9 bases between. Germline V lookup: CDR1 SGHRS, CDR2 YFSETQ. The CDR3 totals 13 residues. CDR3 coding DNA: TGCGCCAGCAGCTTGGGAGGGAGCGACATTCAGTACTTC. Its protein is CASSLGGSDIQYF. Filled out from reference TRBV5-1 and TRBJ2-4, the complete variable domain reads KAGVTQTPRYLIKTRGQQVTLSCSPISGHRSVSWYQQTPGQGLQFLFEYFSETQRNKGNFPGRFSGRQFSNSRSEMNVSTLELGDSALYLCASSLGGSDIQYFGAGTRLSVL.

The V call is TRBV5-4, the J call TRBJ2-4; D is unclear. Germline assignment: CDR1 SGHNT and CDR2 YYREEE (reference sequence). Trimming pared 4 bases from V and 7 bases from J, leaving 18 bases between. The CDR3 extends over 15 amino acids. DNA for the CDR3: TGTGCCAGCAGCCCCGTCGGGCCACACGGGAACATTCAGTACTTC. Amino acid sequence: CASSPVGPHGNIQYF.

V is TRBV5-1 and J is TRBJ2-7; no firm D call. Germline-derived CDR1 and CDR2 are SGHRS and YFSETQ. The CDR3 is 12 residues long. Trimming pared 4 bases from V and 0 bases from J, leaving 5 bases between. CDR3 region: CASSPSSYEQYF. In nucleotides, the CDR3 is TGCGCCAGCAGCCCCAGCTCCTACGAGCAGTACTTC.

This rearrangement joins TRBV10-2 to TRBJ2-3; possibly TRBD2 for D (5 bases). Trimming cost V 6 bases and J 4 bases, with 14 bases left between them. The CDR3 sequence is 14 residues long. Germline CDR1 is WSHSY and CDR2 is SAAADI. The CDR3 sequence: CASSETLAADTQYF. CDR3 in DNA: TGCGCCAGCAGCGAAACGCTAGCTGCAGATACGCAGTATTTT.

This chain uses TRBV30 with TRBJ2-7; possible D gene TRBD1, 6 bases. The CDR3 has 14 amino acids. Between the trimmed V and J ends, which lost 7 bases and 5 bases, there was a span of 21 bases. Germline lookup yields CDR1 GTSNPN and CDR2 SVGIG (reference sequence). The CDR3 region is CASQLMGAMDEQYF. The DNA for the CDR3 is TGTGCCTCACAATTGATGGGGGCTATGGACGAGCAGTACTTC.

V and J are TRBV5-1 and TRBJ2-5; 7 nucleotides agree with TRBD2. The CDR3 loop spans 15 amino acids. The V segment lost 6 bases and the J segment 5 bases; nucleotides outside the gene matches: 13. Germline assignment: CDR1 SGHRS and CDR2 YFSETQ. CDR3 amino acids: CASTSLAVARETQYF. CDR3 coding DNA: TGCGCCAGCACCTCTCTAGCGGTGGCTAGGGAGACCCAGTACTTC.

The chain combines TRBV7-9 with TRBJ2-7, with D perhaps matching TRBD1 (6 bases). V was pared by 1 base and J by 5 bases, with 9 bases between. The germline V gene has CDR1 SEHNR and CDR2 FQNEAQ (reference sequence). This CDR3 comprises 13 residues. In DNA form, the CDR3 reads TGTGCCAGCAGCTTAGACAGGGAAGACGAGCAGTACTTC. Translating gives CASSLDREDEQYF. The complete variable domain, with remaining parts taken from reference TRBV7-9 and TRBJ2-7, reads DTGVSQNPRHKITKRGQNVTFRCDPISEHNRLYWYRQTLGQGPEFLTYFQNEAQLEKSRLLSDRFSAERPKGSFSTLEIQRTEQGDSAMYLCASSLDREDEQYFGPGTRLTVT.

This chain connects TRBV5-5 to TRBJ1-2; no reliable D call. CDR3 size: 12 residues. V was trimmed by 4 bases and J by 6 bases, leaving 10 bases between them. In germline, CDR1 is SGHKS, CDR2 YYEKEE (reference sequence). In DNA form, the CDR3 reads TGTGCCAGCAGCGGCCCGGAGCATGGCTACACCTTC. It is translated as CASSGPEHGYTF.

V is TRBV18 and J is TRBJ1-1; D might be TRBD1 (5 bases). Trimming left V 2 bases short and J 0 bases short, with 10 bases between. Germline values: CDR1 KGHSH, CDR2 LQKENI. The CDR3 is made up of 15 amino acids. Here the CDR3 DNA reads TGTGCCAGCTCACCATCGGTAGGGGTGAACACTGAAGCTTTCTTT. Translated, it gives CASSPSVGVNTEAFF.

V and J are TRBV29-1 and TRBJ2-7, with 9 nucleotides matching TRBD1. The CDR3 is 12 residues long. Germline assignment: CDR1 SQVTM and CDR2 ANQGSEA. J was trimmed by 3 bases and V by 7 bases; bases with no gene match: 4. CDR3 nucleotides: TGCAGCGGGGGACAGGGCGACTACGAGCAGTACTTC. Residues: CSGGQGDYEQYF.

This chain connects TRBV11-2 to TRBJ1-5; 7 nucleotides match TRBD1. Germline loops: CDR1 SGHAT, CDR2 FQNNGV. V shed 0 bases, J shed 8 bases, and the junction held 7 bases outside the gene matches. The CDR3 is made up of 15 amino acids. In nucleotides, the CDR3 is TGTGCCAGCAGCTTAGATACAGGGGTTGGGGAGCCCCAGCATTTT. Translating gives CASSLDTGVGEPQHF.

The gene calls are TRBV7-6 and TRBJ2-7, with TRBD2 as a possible D gene (5 bases). The CDR3 runs to 14 residues. Germline values: CDR1 SGHVS, CDR2 FNYEAQ. V shed 1 base and J shed 0 bases, with 7 bases lying between them. The CDR3 here is CASSLDGSSYEQYF. The CDR3 DNA follows: TGTGCCAGCAGCTTAGATGGGAGCTCCTACGAGCAGTACTTC.